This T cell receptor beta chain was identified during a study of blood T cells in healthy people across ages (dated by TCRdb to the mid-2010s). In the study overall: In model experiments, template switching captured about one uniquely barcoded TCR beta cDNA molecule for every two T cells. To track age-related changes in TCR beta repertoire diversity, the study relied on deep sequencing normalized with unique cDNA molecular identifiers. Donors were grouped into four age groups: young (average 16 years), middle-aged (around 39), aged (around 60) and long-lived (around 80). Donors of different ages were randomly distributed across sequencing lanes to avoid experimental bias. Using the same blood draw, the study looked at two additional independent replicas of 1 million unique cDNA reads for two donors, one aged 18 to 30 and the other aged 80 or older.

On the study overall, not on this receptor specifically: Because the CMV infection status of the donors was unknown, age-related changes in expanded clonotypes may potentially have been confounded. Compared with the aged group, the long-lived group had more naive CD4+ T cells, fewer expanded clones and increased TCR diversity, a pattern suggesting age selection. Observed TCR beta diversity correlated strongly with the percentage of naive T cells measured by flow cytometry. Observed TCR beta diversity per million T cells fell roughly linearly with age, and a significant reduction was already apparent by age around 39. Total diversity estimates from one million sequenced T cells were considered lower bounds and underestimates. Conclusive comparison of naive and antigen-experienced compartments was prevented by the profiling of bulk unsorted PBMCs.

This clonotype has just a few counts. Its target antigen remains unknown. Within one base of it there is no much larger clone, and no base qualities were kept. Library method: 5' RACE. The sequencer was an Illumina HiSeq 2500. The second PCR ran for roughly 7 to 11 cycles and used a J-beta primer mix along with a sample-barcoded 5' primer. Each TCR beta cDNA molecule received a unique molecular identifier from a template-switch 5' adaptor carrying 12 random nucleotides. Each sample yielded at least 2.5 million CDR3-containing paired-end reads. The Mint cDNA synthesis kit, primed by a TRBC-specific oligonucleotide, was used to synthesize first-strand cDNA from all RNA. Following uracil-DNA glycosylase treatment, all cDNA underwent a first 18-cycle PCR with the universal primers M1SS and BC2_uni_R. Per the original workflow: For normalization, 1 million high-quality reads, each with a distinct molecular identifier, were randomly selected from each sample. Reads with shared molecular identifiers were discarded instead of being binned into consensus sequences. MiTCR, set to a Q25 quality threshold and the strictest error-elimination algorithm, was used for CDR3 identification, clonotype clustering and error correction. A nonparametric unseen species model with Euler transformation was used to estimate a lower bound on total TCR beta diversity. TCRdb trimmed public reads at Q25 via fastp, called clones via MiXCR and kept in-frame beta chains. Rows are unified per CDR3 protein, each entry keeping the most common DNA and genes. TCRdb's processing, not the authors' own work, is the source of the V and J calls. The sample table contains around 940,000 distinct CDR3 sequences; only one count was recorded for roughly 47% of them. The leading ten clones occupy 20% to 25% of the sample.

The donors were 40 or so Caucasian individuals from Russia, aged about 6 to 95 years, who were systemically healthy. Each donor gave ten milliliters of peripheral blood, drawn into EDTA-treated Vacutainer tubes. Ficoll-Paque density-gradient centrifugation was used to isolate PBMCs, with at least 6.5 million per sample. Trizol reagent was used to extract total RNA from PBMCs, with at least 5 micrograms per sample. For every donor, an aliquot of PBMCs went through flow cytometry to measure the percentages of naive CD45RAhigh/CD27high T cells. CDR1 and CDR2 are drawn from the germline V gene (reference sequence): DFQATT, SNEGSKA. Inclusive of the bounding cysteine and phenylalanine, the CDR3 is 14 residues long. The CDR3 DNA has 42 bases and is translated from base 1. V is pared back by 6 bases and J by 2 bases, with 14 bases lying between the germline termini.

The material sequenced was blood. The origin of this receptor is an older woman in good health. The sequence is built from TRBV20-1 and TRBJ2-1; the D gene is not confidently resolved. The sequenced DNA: TGCAGTGCCCCGACCCTAGAGACCTACAATGAGCAGTTCTTC. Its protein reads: CSAPTLETYNEQFF.